This entry concerns a single T cell receptor beta chain. Only in-frame clones appear in the TCRdb table, and some are missing; sequencing was by immunoSEQ multiplex PCR. The sample has some 87,000 clones; around nine tenths are singletons. Time point reported: pretreatment peripheral blood. This entry belongs to a study of PD-L1 blockade in urothelial cancer. Source: PBMCs, taken around atezolizumab (anti-PD-L1) treatment. The TCR was taken from a man aged 55-75 years with urothelial cancer.

This chain's CDR3 is CASSLDQGGSYGYTF. In nucleotides, the CDR3 is TGTGCCAGCAGCTTAGATCAGGGGGGCAGTTATGGCTACACCTTC. The chain carries TRBV7-2 and TRBJ1-2, with 7 nucleotides matching TRBD1. Germline loops: CDR1 SGHTA, CDR2 FQGNSA. Germline trimming cut 1 base from V and 5 bases from J; bases unmatched to any gene: 7. The CDR3 loop spans 15 amino acids.